Below are 3 T cell receptor beta chains sequenced from a single sample in a study of cytomegalovirus exposure and HLA in healthy donors. The PCR used 60 Vbeta and 13 Jbeta primers. Assay used: immunoSEQ multiplex PCR; TCRdb lists only in-frame clones, some missing. The sample yields roughly 180,000 clones, about 77% seen once. The material sequenced was PBMCs. The receptors originated from a young man in good health and CMV-seronegative.

The rearrangement links TRBV7-8 to TRBJ2-5; D perhaps matches TRBD1 (5 bases). This CDR3 is 13 amino acids long. The V gene lost 8 bases and the J gene lost 0 bases, with 10 bases spanning the gap. Germline-derived CDR1 and CDR2 are SGHVS and FQNEAQ. CDR3 sequence (DNA): TGTGCCAGCGCCAGGGCCTACCAAGAGACCCAGTACTTC. Translating it yields CASARAYQETQYF. The full variable domain, its missing parts supplied by reference TRBV7-8 and TRBJ2-5, is GAGVSQSPRYKVAKRGQDVALRCDPISGHVSLFWYQQALGQGPEFLTYFQNEAQLDKSGLPSDRFFAERPEGSVSTLKIQRTQQEDSAVYLCASARAYQETQYFGPGTRLLVL.

V usage is TRBV15 and J usage is TRBJ2-1; D is unclear. The CDR3 sequence is 11 residues long. Looked up from germline, CDR1 is LNHNV and CDR2 is YYDKDF (reference sequence). V lost 8 bases and J 3 bases, leaving 5 bases between the germline ends. The CDR3 protein is CATRGYNEQFF. The CDR3 region has the DNA TGTGCCACCCGCGGCTACAATGAGCAGTTCTTC.

The chain carries TRBV7-6 and TRBJ2-3, with TRBD2 identical over 9 bases. CDR1 and CDR2 from the germline V gene are SGHVS and FNYEAQ. The CDR3 has 13 residues. V dropped 10 bases and J dropped 5; count of bases not matched to a gene: 7. The CDR3 region is CATGAGGRDTQYF. CDR3 bases: TGTGCCACAGGGGCGGGGGGGAGAGATACGCAGTATTTT.